These T cell receptor beta chains were read from a single sample in a study of T cells in Graves' hyperthyroidism and ophthalmopathy. TCRdb independently ran MiXCR on the multiplex PCR reads; one entry per CDR3 protein. The sample records approximately 740,000 distinct CDR3 sequences, about 15% being singletons. Sample: blood. The receptors stem from a woman under 30 with Graves' hyperthyroidism. Both conserved end residues are part of each CDR3. The D gene is left open where the match is weak. Clone size is not always given. Where it is, it says once, few, many or a class for expanded clones.

TRBV6-1,TRBD1,TRBJ2-2,few,CASSEGQVGGELFF,TGTGCCAGCAGTGAGGGACAGGTCGGCGGGGAGCTGTTTTTT
TRBV7-9,.,TRBJ2-3,many,CASSPGRASTDTQYF,TGTGCCAGCAGCCCGGGGCGGGCTAGCACAGATACGCAGTATTTT
TRBV12-3/TRBV12-4,TRBD2,TRBJ2-1,many,CASSYGLARGYNEQFF,TGTGCCAGCAGTTATGGACTAGCGCGGGGCTACAATGAGCAGTTCTTC
TRBV4-1,.,TRBJ2-3,few,CASSQFSGSSTDTQYF,TGCGCCAGCAGCCAATTTAGCGGTTCAAGCACAGATACGCAGTATTTT
TRBV4-1,TRBD2,TRBJ2-1,few,CASTPFGGRDHNEQFF,TGCGCCAGCACCCCCTTCGGAGGGAGGGATCACAATGAGCAGTTCTTC
TRBV5-4,TRBD1,TRBJ2-3,.,CASSGKTGMTTDTQYF,TGTGCCAGCAGCGGGAAGACAGGGATGACCACAGATACGCAGTATTTT
TRBV19,.,TRBJ2-2,.,CASSNGEGTGELFF,TGTGCCAGTTCGAACGGGGAAGGCACCGGGGAGCTGTTTTTT
TRBV13,TRBD1,TRBJ1-2,few,CASRTSGTANYGYTF,TGTGCCAGCAGGACCTCCGGGACAGCTAACTATGGCTACACCTTC
TRBV2,.,TRBJ1-2,few,CASSEWSGGYGYTF,TGTGCCAGCAGTGAATGGTCCGGGGGCTATGGCTACACCTTC
TRBV7-3,TRBD1,TRBJ2-1,many,CASSLSQGERQFF,TGTGCCAGCAGCCTTAGCCAGGGGGAGAGGCAGTTCTTC
TRBV7-2,TRBD2,TRBJ2-3,many,CASSQPLALTDTQYF,TGTGCCAGCAGCCAACCACTAGCGCTGACAGATACGCAGTATTTT
TRBV4-3,.,TRBJ2-1,many,CASSRLTGAREQFF,TGCGCCAGCAGCCGGCTGACAGGCGCCAGGGAGCAGTTCTTC
TRBV28,.,TRBJ1-5,many,CASSFVTGRQPQHF,TGTGCCAGCAGTTTCGTTACAGGGCGGCAGCCCCAGCATTTT
TRBV25-1,.,TRBJ1-1,few,CASSEGVMNTEAFF,TGTGCCAGCAGTGAAGGGGTAATGAACACTGAAGCTTTCTTT
TRBV28,TRBD1,TRBJ1-1,many,CASTPSRGRRTEAFF,TGTGCCAGCACCCCCTCAAGGGGGCGACGAACTGAAGCTTTCTTT
TRBV2,.,TRBJ1-5,many,CASSPGLDNQPQHF,TGTGCCAGCAGTCCCGGACTGGACAATCAGCCCCAGCATTTT
TRBV6-1,.,TRBJ1-1,many,CASSLEGLEAFF,TGTGCCAGCAGTTTGGAAGGCCTTGAAGCTTTCTTT
TRBV11-2,.,TRBJ2-7,many,CASSLGRGDYEQYF,TGTGCCAGCAGCTTAGGGCGGGGCGACTACGAGCAGTACTTC
TRBV28,.,TRBJ1-1,many,CASSFGQSEAFF,TGTGCCAGCAGCTTTGGACAGAGTGAAGCTTTCTTT
TRBV7-8,.,TRBJ2-1,many,CASSPQGIYEQFF,TGTGCCAGCAGCCCCCAGGGGATCTATGAGCAGTTCTTC
TRBV4-2,TRBD2,TRBJ2-7,.,CASSTGTSGSSEQYF,TGTGCCAGCAGCACCGGGACTAGCGGGAGTTCCGAGCAGTACTTC
TRBV12-3/TRBV12-4,.,TRBJ2-7,many,CASSSRPPSVRTYEQYF,TGTGCCAGCAGTTCGCGACCGCCGTCGGTGCGGACCTACGAGCAGTACTTC
TRBV20-1,.,TRBJ2-5,.,CSARLGAGETQYF,TGCAGTGCTCGACTGGGGGCCGGAGAGACCCAGTACTTC
TRBV20-1,.,TRBJ1-1,once,CSAREGGDPEAFF,TGCAGTGCTAGGGAGGGAGGTGACCCTGAAGCTTTCTTT
TRBV12-3/TRBV12-4,TRBD1,TRBJ1-5,many,CASSFRATGEVGQPQHF,TGTGCCAGCAGTTTTCGCGCCACAGGGGAGGTGGGTCAGCCCCAGCATTTT
TRBV28,.,TRBJ2-7,many,CASSFSSGLYEQYF,TGTGCCAGCAGTTTTTCCAGCGGACTCTACGAGCAGTACTTC
TRBV12-3/TRBV12-4,TRBD1,TRBJ2-2,.,CASSYAGQGAGELFF,TGTGCCAGCAGTTATGCGGGACAGGGGGCCGGGGAGCTGTTTTTT
TRBV7-9,.,TRBJ1-5,few,CASSLVGDNQPQHF,TGTGCCAGCAGCTTAGTAGGGGACAATCAGCCCCAGCATTTT
TRBV6-2/TRBV6-3,.,TRBJ1-5,few,CASSYWEGGNQPQHF,TGTGCCAGCAGTTACTGGGAAGGGGGCAATCAGCCCCAGCATTTT
TRBV11-3,.,TRBJ1-2,many,CASSFGGAGGYTF,TGTGCCAGCAGCTTTGGAGGGGCTGGTGGCTACACCTTC
TRBV28,TRBD2,TRBJ2-1,.,CASSFRPLSGRKNEQFF,TGTGCCAGCAGTTTCCGCCCTCTTAGCGGGAGAAAGAATGAGCAGTTCTTC